Here is one T cell receptor beta chain with its context. For the second PCR, which ran for about 6 to 12 cycles, a sample-barcoded 5' primer and a J-beta primer mix were used. From the 5' RACE reads, TCRdb called clonotypes with MiXCR, one entry per CDR3 protein. The table shows about 640,000 distinct CDR3 sequences, with under 70% occurring only once. These data are taken from a study of blood T cells in healthy people across ages. The CDR3 length is 15 residues. Trimming removed 5 bases from V and 0 bases from J, with 11 bases in between. CDR1 and CDR2 (germline): KGHSH, LQKENI. Input material: blood. The J gene is TRBJ2-1, the V gene TRBV18; D is ambiguous. The sequence derives from a man aged 60 to 69 in good health. The CDR3 region is CASSSNTSSYNEQFF. The CDR3 DNA sequence: TGTGCCAGCTCATCGAACACAAGCTCCTACAATGAGCAGTTCTTC.